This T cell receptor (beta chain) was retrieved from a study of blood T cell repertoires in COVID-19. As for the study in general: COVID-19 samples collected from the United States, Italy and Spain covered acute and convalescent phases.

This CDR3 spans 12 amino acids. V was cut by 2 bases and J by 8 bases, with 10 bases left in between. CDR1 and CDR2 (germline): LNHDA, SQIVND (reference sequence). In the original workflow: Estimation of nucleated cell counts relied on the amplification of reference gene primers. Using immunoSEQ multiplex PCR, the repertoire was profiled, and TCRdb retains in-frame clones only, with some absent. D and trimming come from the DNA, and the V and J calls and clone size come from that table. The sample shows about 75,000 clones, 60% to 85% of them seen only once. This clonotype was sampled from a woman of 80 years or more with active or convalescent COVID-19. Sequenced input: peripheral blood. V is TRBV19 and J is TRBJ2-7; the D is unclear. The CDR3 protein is CASSIKESKQYF. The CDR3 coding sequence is TGTGCCAGTAGTATAAAGGAGTCCAAGCAGTACTTC.